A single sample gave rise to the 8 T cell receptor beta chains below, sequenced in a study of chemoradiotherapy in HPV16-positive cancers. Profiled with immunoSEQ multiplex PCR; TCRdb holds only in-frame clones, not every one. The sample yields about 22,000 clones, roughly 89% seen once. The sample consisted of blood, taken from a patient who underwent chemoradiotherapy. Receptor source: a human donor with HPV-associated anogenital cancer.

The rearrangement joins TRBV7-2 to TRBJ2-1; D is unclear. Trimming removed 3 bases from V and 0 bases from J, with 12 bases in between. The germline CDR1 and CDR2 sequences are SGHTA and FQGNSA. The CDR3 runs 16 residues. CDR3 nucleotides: TGTGCCAGCAGCTTCAGTGGTATAAGCTCCTACAATGAGCAGTTCTTC. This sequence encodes CASSFSGISSYNEQFF.

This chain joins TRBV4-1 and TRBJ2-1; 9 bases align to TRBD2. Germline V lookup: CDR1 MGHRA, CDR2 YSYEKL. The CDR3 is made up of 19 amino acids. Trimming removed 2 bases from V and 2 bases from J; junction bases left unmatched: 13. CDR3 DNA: TGCGCCAGCAGCCAATTTAGGGTAGCGGGAGTTTTCCCCTACAATGAGCAGTTCTTC. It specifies CASSQFRVAGVFPYNEQFF.

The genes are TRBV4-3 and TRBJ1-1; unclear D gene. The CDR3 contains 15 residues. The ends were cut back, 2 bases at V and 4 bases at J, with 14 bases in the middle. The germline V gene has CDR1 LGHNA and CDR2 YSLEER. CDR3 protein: CASSQTFRVATEAFF. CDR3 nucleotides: TGCGCCAGCAGCCAAACTTTCCGAGTGGCCACTGAAGCTTTCTTT.

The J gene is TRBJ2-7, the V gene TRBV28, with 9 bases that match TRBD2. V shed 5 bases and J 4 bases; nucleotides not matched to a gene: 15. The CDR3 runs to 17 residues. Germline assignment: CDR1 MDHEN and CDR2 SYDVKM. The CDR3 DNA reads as TGTGCCAGCAGTCTTTACGGATTGGGTAGCGGGAGTTACGAGCAGTACTTC. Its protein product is CASSLYGLGSGSYEQYF.

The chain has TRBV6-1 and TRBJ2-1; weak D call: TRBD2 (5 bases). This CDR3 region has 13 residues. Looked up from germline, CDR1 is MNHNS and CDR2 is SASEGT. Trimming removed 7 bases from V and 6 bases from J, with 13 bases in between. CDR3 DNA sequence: TGTGCCAGCACCTTAGCAGCGGTCAATGAGCAGTTCTTC. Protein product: CASTLAAVNEQFF.

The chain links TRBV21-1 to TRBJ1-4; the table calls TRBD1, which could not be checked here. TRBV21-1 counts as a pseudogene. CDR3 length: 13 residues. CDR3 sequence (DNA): TGTGCCAGCAGCAAGGGGGCGAGGGAAAAACTGTTTTTT. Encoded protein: CASSKGAREKLFF.

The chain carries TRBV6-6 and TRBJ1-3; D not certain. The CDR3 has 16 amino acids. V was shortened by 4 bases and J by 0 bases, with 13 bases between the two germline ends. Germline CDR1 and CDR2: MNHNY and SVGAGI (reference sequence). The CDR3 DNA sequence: TGTGCCAGCAGTTCCTATAGGACTAACTCTGGAAACACCATATATTTT. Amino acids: CASSSYRTNSGNTIYF.

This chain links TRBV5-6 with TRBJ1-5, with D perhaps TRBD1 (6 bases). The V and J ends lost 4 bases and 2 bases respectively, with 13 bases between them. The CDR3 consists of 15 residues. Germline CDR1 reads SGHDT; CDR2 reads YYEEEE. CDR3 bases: TGTGCCAGCAGCACAACAGGGATGGGCAATCAGCCCCAGCATTTT. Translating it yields CASSTTGMGNQPQHF.